This T cell receptor beta chain was observed in a study of T cells after posttransplantation cyclophosphamide. Assay used: immunoSEQ multiplex PCR; TCRdb lists only in-frame clones, some missing. The sample includes 15,000 or so clones, more than 75% of them seen just once. On this clone itself: Its specificity is unknown.

The germline V gene encodes CDR1 MGHDK and CDR2 SYGVNS. Trimming shortened V by 2 bases and J by 8 bases, and 9 bases separated the two germline ends. The CDR3 runs to 12 residues. Sampled 1 year posttransplant, controls received myeloablative marrow transplants, methotrexate and a calcineurin inhibitor. General observations from the study: Recipient CMV seropositivity and CMV reactivation strongly tracked TRB clonality. TRB overlap between skin or GI tissue T cells and blood was limited. Donor CD8+ memory clones often dominated recipient blood repertoires at later times.

This clonotype originated in a male patient in his fifties who received an allogeneic stem cell transplant from an unrelated donor, was CMV-positive, and had chronic GVHD only. These T cells may partly come from the graft donor. This chain uses TRBV25-1 with TRBJ1-2; TRBD1 is a possible D gene (6 bases). The input for sequencing was PBMCs, taken after an allogeneic stem cell transplant with a calcineurin inhibitor and methotrexate. CDR3 protein: CASSEKGGGYTF. CDR3 sequence (DNA): TGTGCCAGCAGTGAAAAAGGGGGAGGCTACACCTTC.